These 7 T cell receptor beta chains share one sample of origin, sequenced in a study of response to subunit inactivated influenza vaccine. TCRdb independently ran MiXCR on the RT-PCR reads; one entry per CDR3 protein. The sample comprises about 300,000 distinct CDR3 sequences, 22% of which are singletons, and 10% rests with the top ten. The source material was PBMCs from blood, sampled less than 22 months after vaccination. Receptors were obtained from a man between 50 and 75 years old who received an inactivated influenza vaccine.

V gene TRBV28 combines with J gene TRBJ2-3; possibly TRBD1 for D (6 bases). V was trimmed by 6 bases and J by 2 bases, leaving 15 bases between them. The CDR3 covers 15 residues. The germline CDR1 and CDR2 sequences are MDHEN and SYDVKM. The CDR3 coding sequence is TGTGCCAGCAGCAGAAGCAGGGGAATCACAGATACGCAGTATTTT. It is translated as CASSRSRGITDTQYF. Complete variable domain (other parts from reference TRBV28 and TRBJ2-3): DVKVTQSSRYLVKRTGEKVFLECVQDMDHENMFWYRQDPGLGLRLIYFSYDVKMKEKGDIPEGYSVSREKKERFSLILESASTNQTSMYLCASSRSRGITDTQYFGPGTRLTVL.

The rearrangement joins TRBV5-1 to TRBJ2-2, with 9 bases identical to TRBD1. Germline assignment: CDR1 SGHRS and CDR2 YFSETQ. V shed 3 bases, J shed 8 bases, and the junction held 5 bases outside the gene matches. The CDR3 totals 14 residues. The DNA for the CDR3 is TGCGCCAGCAGCTCGGACAGGGGATCGGGGGAGCTGTTTTTT. Encoded protein: CASSSDRGSGELFF.

A few counts support this clonotype. The chain links TRBV7-9 to TRBJ2-5, with D maybe TRBD2 (6 bases). CDR1 and CDR2 (germline): SEHNR, FQNEAQ (reference sequence). The germline V and J ends were trimmed by 6 bases and 5 bases, with 10 bases remaining between them. The CDR3 has 12 amino acids. The CDR3: CASRHGGETQYF. As DNA, the CDR3 is TGTGCCAGCAGGCACGGGGGTGAGACCCAGTACTTC. Full variable domain (missing parts from reference TRBV7-9 and TRBJ2-5): DTGVSQNPRHKITKRGQNVTFRCDPISEHNRLYWYRQTLGQGPEFLTYFQNEAQLEKSRLLSDRFSAERPKGSFSTLEIQRTEQGDSAMYLCASRHGGETQYFGPGTRLLVL.

V and J are TRBV4-3 and TRBJ2-1; D is unresolved. The CDR3 loop spans 13 amino acids. The germline V gene has CDR1 LGHNA and CDR2 YSLEER. Trimming removed 1 base from V and 7 bases from J, with 8 bases in between. CDR3 protein: CASSQGVGNEQFF. The CDR3 coding sequence is TGCGCCAGCAGCCAAGGCGTCGGGAATGAGCAGTTCTTC.

This clonotype was counted at least ten times. J is TRBJ1-6 and V is TRBV28; 7 bases map to TRBD1. V was clipped by 6 bases and J by 0 bases; unmatched bases: 8. The CDR3 is 17 residues long. Germline V gives CDR1 MDHEN, CDR2 SYDVKM. The CDR3 region is CASRGQSDRSYNSPLHF. Written as DNA, the CDR3 is TGTGCCAGCAGGGGACAGTCGGACCGCTCCTATAATTCACCCCTCCACTTT.

This clonotype has only a few counts. The genes are TRBV2 and TRBJ2-1; D is perhaps TRBD1 (6 bases). The germline V gene encodes CDR1 SNHLY and CDR2 FYNNEI. V gave up 3 bases and J gave up 2 bases, with 11 bases separating them. The CDR3 contains 15 residues. DNA for the CDR3: TGTGCCAGCAGTGAGCAAGGGACAACCTACAATGAGCAGTTCTTC. Translated, it gives CASSEQGTTYNEQFF.

V usage is TRBV27 and J usage is TRBJ1-1; TRBD1 matches at 8 bases. V dropped 7 bases and J dropped 1; count of bases not matched to a gene: 5. From germline, CDR1 is MNHEY and CDR2 SMNVEV (reference sequence). There are 14 residues in the CDR3. CDR3 protein: CASTTGGENTEAFF. In DNA, the CDR3 is TGTGCCAGCACTACAGGGGGGGAGAACACTGAAGCTTTCTTT.